This T cell receptor beta chain was sequenced during a study of blood T cell repertoires in COVID-19. Using immunoSEQ multiplex PCR, the repertoire was profiled, and TCRdb retains in-frame clones only, with some absent. The data show about 240,000 clones, roughly 76% seen once. Germline values: CDR1 SGHVS, CDR2 FQNEAQ. The V end lost 0 bases, the J end lost 5 bases, and 10 bases lay between the germline ends. The CDR3 extends over 14 amino acids. Sequencing was carried out using peripheral blood. The chain combines TRBV7-8 with TRBJ1-2, with a possible D match to TRBD1 (6 bases). This TCR derives from a woman of 80 years or more with COVID-19, enrolled during active disease. The DNA for the CDR3 is TGTGCCAGCAGCTTAGCCCGGGACATGTATGGCTACACCTTC. This gives the protein CASSLARDMYGYTF.